Listed here are 2 T cell receptor beta chains from one sample, sequenced in a study of blood T cell repertoires in COVID-19. This table comes from immunoSEQ multiplex PCR, and its TCRdb copy is limited to in-frame clones, with some not included. The data hold 100,000 to 150,000 clones, with about nine tenths observed a single time. The sequencing input was peripheral blood. The receptor set was obtained from a man between 60 and 75 years old with COVID-19, enrolled during active disease.

This clone occurred many times. DNA of the CDR3: TGTGCCAGCAGCCCACCGGGACTAGCGGGAGGGCCCCACGAGCAGTACTTC. Translation gives CASSPPGLAGGPHEQYF. The rearrangement uses TRBV5-6 and TRBJ2-7; 16 bases are shared with TRBD2. Germline assignment: CDR1 SGHDT and CDR2 YYEEEE. The CDR3 covers 17 residues. With 4 bases clipped from V and 5 bases from J, the junction kept 9 bases outside the gene matches. The whole variable domain, filled in from reference TRBV5-6 and TRBJ2-7, reads DAGVTQSPTHLIKTRGQQVTLRCSPKSGHDTVSWYQQALGQGPQFIFQYYEEEERQRGNFPDRFSGHQFPNYSSELNVNALLLGDSALYLCASSPPGLAGGPHEQYFGPGTRLTVT.

J is TRBJ1-5 and V is TRBV7-9, with D possibly matching TRBD1 (6 bases). CDR1 and CDR2 from the germline V gene are SEHNR and FQNEAQ (reference sequence). CDR3 length equals 16 residues. Trimming shortened V by 1 base and J by 4 bases, and 14 bases separated the two germline ends. The CDR3 coding sequence is TGTGCCAGCAGCTTAGGGTCCGGGGGGCCAAATCAGCCCCAGCATTTT. It is translated as CASSLGSGGPNQPQHF.